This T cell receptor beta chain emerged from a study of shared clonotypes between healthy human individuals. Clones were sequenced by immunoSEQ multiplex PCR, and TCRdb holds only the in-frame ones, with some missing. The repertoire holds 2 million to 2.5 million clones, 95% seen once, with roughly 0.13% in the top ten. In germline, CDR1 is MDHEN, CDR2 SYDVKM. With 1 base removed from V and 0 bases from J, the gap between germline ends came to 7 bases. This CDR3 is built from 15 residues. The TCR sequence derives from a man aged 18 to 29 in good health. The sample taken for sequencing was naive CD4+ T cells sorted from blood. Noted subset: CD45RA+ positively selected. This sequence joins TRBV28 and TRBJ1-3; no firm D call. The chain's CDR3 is CASSLSPRSGNTIYF. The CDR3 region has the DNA TGTGCCAGCAGTTTATCACCCCGCTCTGGAAACACCATATATTTT.